The next 15 T cell receptor beta chains were all read from a single sample in a study of cytomegalovirus exposure and HLA in healthy donors. In the PCR, 60 Vbeta and 13 Jbeta primers were used. Profiling relied on immunoSEQ multiplex PCR, and the TCRdb table lists in-frame clones only, not all of them. Of fewer than 200,000 clones in the sample, roughly 82% are singletons; the top ten hold approximately 0.55%. The sample consisted of PBMCs. The receptors here all came from a woman between 45 and 65 years old in good health and CMV-seronegative.

Only a few counts were recorded for this clone. This chain joins TRBV5-6 and TRBJ2-3; the D is unclear. There are 14 residues in the CDR3. Between the trimmed V and J ends, which lost 0 bases and 2 bases, there was a span of 7 bases. Germline CDR1 and CDR2: SGHDT and YYEEEE. The CDR3 DNA reads as TGTGCCAGCAGCTTGGGCGGTACCACAGATACGCAGTATTTT. It codes for CASSLGGTTDTQYF.

The V gene is TRBV9, the J gene TRBJ1-1, with 11 bases fitting TRBD1. V lost 0 bases to trimming and J lost 7 bases; unmatched junction nucleotides: 11. The CDR3 length is 17 residues. Germline loops: CDR1 SGDLS, CDR2 YYNGEE. In DNA, the CDR3 is TGTGCCAGCAGCGTAGTTTCAGGGACAGGGGGGCCATTTGAAGCTTTCTTT. Translating gives CASSVVSGTGGPFEAFF.

This clone appeared a single time. The chain carries TRBV6-1 and TRBJ1-2; perhaps TRBD1 as D (5 bases). Looked up from germline, CDR1 is MNHNS and CDR2 is SASEGT. CDR3 size: 15 residues. Trimming shortened V by 0 bases and J by 6 bases, and 14 bases separated the two germline ends. This CDR3 reads CASSEAFSGDHGYTF. The CDR3 coding sequence is TGTGCCAGCAGTGAAGCTTTCTCGGGGGATCATGGCTACACCTTC.

The chain combines TRBV11-3 with TRBJ2-3, with D possibly TRBD1 on 5 matching bases. With 9 bases removed from V and 0 bases from J, the gap between germline ends came to 10 bases. The CDR3 covers 13 residues. Germline CDR1 and CDR2: SGHNT and YENEEA. For the CDR3, the DNA is TGTGCCAGTGAACCAGGGAGCACAGATACGCAGTATTTT. Protein: CASEPGSTDTQYF.

This chain joins TRBV30 and TRBJ2-5; 7 bases match TRBD1. The CDR3 contains 17 residues. Germline-derived CDR1 and CDR2 are GTSNPN and SVGIG (reference sequence). The junction had 15 bases not matched to a gene; V was cut back by 3 bases and J by 2 bases. The CDR3 region has the DNA TGTGCCTGGAGGGCAACCGGGACAGTAATTTATCAAGAGACCCAGTACTTC. Protein: CAWRATGTVIYQETQYF.

V usage is TRBV28 and J usage is TRBJ2-7; the match to TRBD1 covers 8 bases. Germline loops: CDR1 MDHEN, CDR2 SYDVKM. Germline trimming cut 3 bases from V and 3 bases from J; bases unmatched to any gene: 7. The CDR3 sequence is 15 residues long. As DNA, the CDR3 is TGTGCCAGCAGTTTCCCCAGGGGGCCGGGCTACGAGCAGTACTTC. Its translation is CASSFPRGPGYEQYF.

The chain combines TRBV30 with TRBJ1-5; a weak D match, TRBD1 (5 bases). CDR3 length: 13 residues. Trimming took 3 bases from V and 4 from J, leaving 10 bases between them. In germline, CDR1 is GTSNPN, CDR2 SVGIG (reference sequence). The CDR3 region is CAWSGHLNQPQHF. CDR3 bases: TGTGCCTGGAGCGGACATCTTAATCAGCCCCAGCATTTT.

The chain recombines TRBV29-1 with TRBJ1-1; 7 bases match TRBD1. The V gene's germline CDR1 is SQVTM and CDR2 ANQGSEA. V was pared by 7 bases and J by 3 bases, with 8 bases of the junction left unmatched. This CDR3 region has 13 residues. The CDR3 nucleotides read TGCAGCGGTTCCGGGACAGTAGACACTGAAGCTTTCTTT. Amino acid sequence: CSGSGTVDTEAFF.

Concerning this clone itself: The sample contains more than one DNA sequence encoding this CDR3. This chain joins TRBV6-5 and TRBJ1-2; TRBD1 is a possible D gene (5 bases). The germline V gene encodes CDR1 MNHEY and CDR2 SVGAGI. Trimming stripped 0 bases from V and 5 bases from J, with 7 bases between. This CDR3 comprises 13 residues. The CDR3 nucleotides are TGTGCCAGCAGTTACTCGACAGCTTATGGCTACACCTTC. Protein: CASSYSTAYGYTF.

This clone was observed a few times. The chain is built from TRBV7-8 and TRBJ2-5, with a possible D match to TRBD2 (5 bases). Germline values: CDR1 SGHVS, CDR2 FQNEAQ. The CDR3 is made up of 15 amino acids. V was pared by 0 bases and J by 1 base, with 9 bases between. The CDR3 bases are TGTGCCAGCAGCTTAGCGCGAGGGATCCAAGAGACCCAGTACTTC. As protein: CASSLARGIQETQYF.

This chain links TRBV11-2 with TRBJ2-1; D may be TRBD1 (6 bases). V dropped 4 bases and J dropped 2 bases, with 12 bases sitting between them. Per germline, CDR1 SGHAT and CDR2 FQNNGV. This CDR3 contains 15 residues. CDR3 sequence reads: CASSSRQVTYNEQFF. CDR3 DNA sequence: TGTGCCAGCAGCTCCAGACAGGTCACCTACAATGAGCAGTTCTTC.

This rearrangement joins TRBV2 to TRBJ2-5; a weak D match, TRBD1 (6 bases). The CDR3 extends over 12 amino acids. V was cut by 4 bases and J by 5 bases, with 8 bases left in between. The germline CDR1 and CDR2 sequences are SNHLY and FYNNEI. CDR3 sequence (DNA): TGTGCCAGCAGTGGGCAGGGGGAGACCCAGTACTTC. It translates to CASSGQGETQYF. The variable domain in full, with the rest retrieved from reference TRBV2 and TRBJ2-5, is EPEVTQTPSHQVTQMGQEVILRCVPISNHLYFYWYRQILGQKVEFLVSFYNNEISEKSEIFDDQFSVERPDGSNFTLKIRSTKLEDSAMYFCASSGQGETQYFGPGTRLLVL.

This clone was seen a single time. The chain links TRBV27 to TRBJ2-3; D perhaps matches TRBD2 (5 bases). Germline V gene lookup returns CDR1 MNHEY and CDR2 SMNVEV (reference sequence). This CDR3 spans 14 amino acids. Trimming shortened V by 3 bases and J by 0 bases, and 7 bases separated the two germline ends. CDR3 protein: CASSFSGSTDTQYF. For the CDR3, the DNA is TGTGCCAGCAGTTTTTCGGGGAGCACAGATACGCAGTATTTT.

The chain couples TRBV29-1 to TRBJ2-6; 10 nucleotides align to TRBD1. This CDR3 has 20 residues. Germline V gene sequence: CDR1 SQVTM, CDR2 ANQGSEA. The J segment lost 4 bases and the V segment lost 5 bases, leaving 20 bases of the junction unmatched. The CDR3 DNA reads as TGCAGCGTTATCATGCCGAGGGACAGGGGAGGATTGCGCGGGGCCAACGTCCTGACTTTC. Translation gives CSVIMPRDRGGLRGANVLTF.

DNA of the CDR3: TGTGCCAGCAGCGAAAGAGCGGTACAAGAGACCCAGTACTTC. Translation: CASSERAVQETQYF. The rearrangement joins TRBV9 to TRBJ2-5; a possible D gene is TRBD2 (5 bases). CDR3 size: 14 residues. Germline CDR1 and CDR2: SGDLS and YYNGEE. V was trimmed by 3 bases and J by 2 bases, leaving 11 bases between them. The full variable domain, completed using reference TRBV9 and TRBJ2-5, is DSGVTQTPKHLITATGQRVTLRCSPRSGDLSVYWYQQSLDQGLQFLIQYYNGEERAKGNILERFSAQQFPDLHSELNLSSLELGDSALYFCASSERAVQETQYFGPGTRLLVL.